These 27 T cell receptor beta chains originate from one sample sequenced in a study of post-analysis software for immune sequencing data. Study-level results: There were five or six TRBV segments more frequent in patients than controls, and TRBV5-6, TRBV5-1 and TRBV20-1 were among them.

Which antigens these TCRs recognize remains unknown. The library was made from cDNA and included unique molecular identifiers. TCRdb re-analysed the PCR reads in MiXCR, keeping a single row per CDR3 protein. The data show 600,000 to 700,000 distinct CDR3 sequences, 55% to 60% seen once. The sequencing sample was made of blood. Receptors were obtained from a girl aged 2 to 9 with multiple sclerosis.

This chain links TRBV2 with TRBJ2-3; D call uncertain. Germline CDR1 and CDR2: SNHLY and FYNNEI. Trimming pared 0 bases from V and 6 bases from J, leaving 10 bases between. The CDR3 is 14 residues long. Here the CDR3 reads CASSEALAMDTQYF. Written as DNA, the CDR3 is TGTGCCAGCAGTGAAGCGCTTGCCATGGATACGCAGTATTTT.

The J gene is TRBJ1-2, the V gene TRBV6-5; D is unclear. This CDR3 region has 13 residues. Trimming shortened V by 5 bases and J by 2 bases, and 9 bases separated the two germline ends. CDR1 is MNHEY and CDR2 is SVGAGI in the germline V gene. The CDR3 nucleotides are TGTGCCAGCAGTACCGGTCGGAACTATGGCTACACCTTC. This translates into CASSTGRNYGYTF.

On this clonotype itself: A junction boundary mismatches the germline segment, possibly from a read error. The rearrangement joins TRBV29-1 to TRBJ1-2, with D unresolved. The CDR3 has 12 amino acids. Germline loops: CDR1 SQVTM, CDR2 ANQGSEA. CDR3 in amino acids: CSVWSLDYDYTF. For the CDR3, the DNA is TGCAGCGTTTGGAGCCTAGACTATGACTACACCTTC.

The chain joins TRBV6-6 to TRBJ2-3; TRBD1 agrees at 7 bases. The CDR3 spans 15 residues. Germline V CDR1 and CDR2: MNHNY, SVGAGI (reference sequence). Trimming cost V 6 bases and J 0 bases; bases outside gene matches: 6. The CDR3 region has the DNA TGTGCCAGCAGAGAGGACAGGCGTAGCACAGATACGCAGTATTTT. It yields the protein CASREDRRSTDTQYF.

This sequence joins TRBV6-6 and TRBJ2-3, with 10 bases identical to TRBD1. With V trimmed by 0 bases and J by 6 bases, 6 bases remained unmatched. This CDR3 spans 16 amino acids. Germline CDR1 and CDR2: MNHNY and SVGAGI (reference sequence). The CDR3: CASSYSTGTGVDTQYF. The CDR3 DNA reads as TGTGCCAGCAGTTACTCAACCGGGACAGGGGTCGATACGCAGTATTTT.

The rearrangement uses TRBV6-1 and TRBJ1-2; D ambiguous. V was shortened by 0 bases and J by 4 bases, with 12 bases between the two germline ends. Germline V gene lookup returns CDR1 MNHNS and CDR2 SASEGT. The CDR3 spans 15 residues. For the CDR3, the DNA is TGTGCCAGCAGTGAAGCTCTCCGGGTCGTCTATGGCTACACCTTC. This translates into CASSEALRVVYGYTF.

This clonotype was detected a few times. The rearrangement uses TRBV7-2 and TRBJ2-1; 8 positions match TRBD2. V was pared by 6 bases and J by 3 bases, with 7 bases of the junction left unmatched. The germline gives CDR1 SGHTA, CDR2 FQGNSA. The CDR3 runs 15 residues. CDR3 sequence reads: CASRPTSGNYNEQFF. The CDR3, as DNA: TGTGCCAGCAGACCTACTAGCGGAAACTACAATGAGCAGTTCTTC.

Only a few counts were recorded for this clonotype. This chain links TRBV29-1 with TRBJ1-2; D is uncertain. The CDR3 covers 12 residues. Germline V gene lookup returns CDR1 SQVTM and CDR2 ANQGSEA. Trimming took off 7 bases at V and 4 bases at J, with 13 bases between the two ends. DNA for the CDR3: TGCAGCGCCGGAGAGGGATCCTATGGCTACACCTTC. It translates to CSAGEGSYGYTF.

This chain joins TRBV29-1 and TRBJ2-1; unclear D gene. Germline V gene data show CDR1 as SQVTM and CDR2 as ANQGSEA. V was pared by 2 bases and J by 5 bases, with 4 bases between. The CDR3 extends over 11 amino acids. This CDR3 is CSVELHNEQFF. CDR3 in DNA: TGCAGCGTTGAACTCCACAATGAGCAGTTCTTC.

The chain has TRBV10-3 and TRBJ1-2, with 9 bases identical to TRBD1. The CDR3 sequence is 14 residues long. The germline gives CDR1 ENHRY, CDR2 SYGVKD. Losses at the gene ends were 0 bases for V and 7 bases for J; bases not matched to a gene: 3. Here the CDR3 DNA reads TGTGCCATCAGTGAGTCGGGGACAGGGTTTGGCTACACCTTC. Protein sequence: CAISESGTGFGYTF.

The chain uses TRBV10-2 and TRBJ2-1; 9 bases agree with TRBD1. Germline-derived CDR1 and CDR2 are WSHSY and SAAADI. This CDR3 is 15 amino acids long. V trimming: 9 bases; J trimming: 7 bases; junction bases outside the gene matches: 13. The chain's CDR3 is CASNSRGTGKNEQFF. In DNA form, the CDR3 reads TGCGCCAGTAATAGTCGGGGGACAGGGAAGAATGAGCAGTTCTTC.

This clonotype was detected a few times. The chain employs TRBV5-1 and TRBJ2-3; 14 nucleotides match TRBD2. This CDR3 contains 16 residues. The ends lost 4 bases at V and 5 bases at J; junction bases unmatched: 6. Germline loops: CDR1 SGHRS, CDR2 YFSETQ. Here the CDR3 reads CASSPGLAGARDTQYF. The CDR3 region has the DNA TGCGCCAGCAGCCCGGGACTAGCGGGGGCACGAGATACGCAGTATTTT.

Concerning this clonotype itself: One junction end disagrees with the germline gene, perhaps due to a read error. The gene calls are TRBV18 and TRBJ2-7; 10 bases align to TRBD2. CDR1 is KGHSH, CDR2 LQKENI, per germline. The CDR3 is made up of 14 amino acids. The CDR3: CAGSGRTSGYEQYF. CDR3 sequence (DNA): TGTGCCGGCTCAGGGAGGACTAGCGGCTACGAGCAGTACTTC.

The rearrangement joins TRBV29-1 to TRBJ2-1, with D possibly matching TRBD2 (5 bases). This CDR3 has 13 amino acids. V was shortened by 5 bases and J by 5 bases, with 13 bases between the two germline ends. Germline-derived CDR1 and CDR2 are SQVTM and ANQGSEA. This chain's CDR3 is CSVSRDWDNEQFF. As DNA, the CDR3 is TGCAGCGTTTCCCGGGATTGGGACAATGAGCAGTTCTTC.

This clonotype was observed a handful of times. V is TRBV5-1 and J is TRBJ2-1; D call uncertain. The V and J ends lost 7 bases and 7 bases respectively, with 15 bases between them. Germline assignment: CDR1 SGHRS and CDR2 YFSETQ. The CDR3 runs to 13 residues. The CDR3 region is CASAQYYDNEQFF. In DNA, the CDR3 is TGCGCCAGCGCGCAATATTATGATAATGAGCAGTTCTTC.

Note on this clonotype: The junction does not match germline at one end; this may be a read error. The chain carries TRBV14 and TRBJ1-1, with a possible D match to TRBD1 (6 bases). This CDR3 is 13 amino acids long. Per germline, CDR1 SGHDN and CDR2 FVKESK. The CDR3 protein is CASSPDRTVRAFF. The CDR3 coding sequence is TGTGCCAGTAGCCCGGACCGGACAGTTAGAGCTTTCTTT. Variable domain in full (rest from reference TRBV14 and TRBJ1-1): EAGVTQFPSHSVIEKGQTVTLRCDPISGHDNLYWYRRVMGKEIKFLLHFVKESKQDESGMPNNRFLAERTGGTYSTLKVQPAELEDSGVYFCASSPDRTVRAFFGQGTRLTVV.

This rearrangement joins TRBV29-1 to TRBJ2-7; weak D call: TRBD1 (6 bases). The CDR3 is 13 amino acids. V lost 4 bases to trimming and J lost 3 bases, with 13 bases between them. Germline V CDR1 and CDR2: SQVTM, ANQGSEA. CDR3 region: CSVVDSQDYEQYF. CDR3 coding DNA: TGCAGCGTTGTGGACAGTCAGGACTACGAGCAGTACTTC.

The rearrangement links TRBV5-1 to TRBJ1-1, with D perhaps matching TRBD1 (6 bases). CDR1 is SGHRS and CDR2 is YFSETQ in the germline V gene. Trimming shortened V by 0 bases and J by 7 bases, and 13 bases separated the two germline ends. The CDR3 sequence is 14 residues long. CDR3 sequence: CASSLAGAGGEAFF. The CDR3 region has the DNA TGCGCCAGCAGCTTGGCAGGGGCGGGGGGTGAAGCTTTCTTT.

The chain recombines TRBV6-6 with TRBJ1-2; D may be TRBD1 (6 bases). CDR3 length: 15 amino acids. Per germline, CDR1 MNHNY and CDR2 SVGAGI (reference sequence). Trimming pared 4 bases from V and 8 bases from J, leaving 20 bases between. CDR3 in DNA: TGTGCCAGCAGTTCCTCTACTCCCTACAGGGTCGGCTACACCTTC. The encoded protein is CASSSSTPYRVGYTF.

The rearrangement links TRBV5-1 to TRBJ2-5; D possibly uses TRBD1 or TRBD2 (5 bases each). This CDR3 contains 16 residues. The V gene lost 4 bases and the J gene lost 3 bases, with 19 bases spanning the gap. The V gene's germline CDR1 is SGHRS and CDR2 YFSETQ. For the CDR3, the DNA is TGCGCCAGCAGCCCGGCGACGAGGGGATACGAAGAGACCCAGTACTTC. It translates to CASSPATRGYEETQYF.

This clonotype was seen once. The chain uses TRBV6-1 and TRBJ2-7; 13 nucleotides agree with TRBD2. There are 18 residues in the CDR3. Trimming took 8 bases from V and 4 from J; bases not matched to a gene: 17. CDR1 is MNHNS and CDR2 is SASEGT in the germline V gene. CDR3 residues: CASSAGTSGDNPGYEQYF. In nucleotides, the CDR3 is TGTGCCAGCTCGGCAGGGACTAGCGGGGATAACCCCGGATACGAGCAGTACTTC.

The chain links TRBV14 to TRBJ2-3; the D is unclear. V was clipped by 4 bases and J by 3 bases, with 20 bases between them. This CDR3 comprises 17 residues. Germline V gene data show CDR1 as SGHDN and CDR2 as FVKESK. Here the CDR3 reads CASSPTAPFGSTDTQYF. Here the CDR3 DNA reads TGTGCCAGCAGCCCTACAGCCCCGTTCGGGTCTACAGATACGCAGTATTTT.

The genes are TRBV9 and TRBJ2-3; TRBD2 matches 11 bases. Germline V gene data show CDR1 as SGDLS and CDR2 as YYNGEE. CDR3 length: 14 residues. The ends lost 6 bases at V and 3 bases at J; junction bases unmatched: 3. The CDR3 loop reads CASTRTSGTDTQYF. Written as DNA, the CDR3 is TGTGCCAGCACCAGGACTAGCGGGACAGATACGCAGTATTTT. Combining the CDR3 with reference TRBV9 and TRBJ2-3 gives the whole variable domain DSGVTQTPKHLITATGQRVTLRCSPRSGDLSVYWYQQSLDQGLQFLIQYYNGEERAKGNILERFSAQQFPDLHSELNLSSLELGDSALYFCASTRTSGTDTQYFGPGTRLTVL.

The CDR3 DNA sequence: TGCAGTGCTGAATCGAGGGGGGGAGGGCACTCCTACGAGCAGTACTTC. It is translated as CSAESRGGGHSYEQYF. The J gene is TRBJ2-7, the V gene TRBV20-1; D is perhaps TRBD2 (7 bases). The germline V gene encodes CDR1 DFQATT and CDR2 SNEGSKA (reference sequence). V was cut by 5 bases and J by 0 bases, with 20 bases left in between. The length of the CDR3 is 16 residues.

This chain links TRBV6-5 with TRBJ1-2; TRBD1 aligns across 8 bases. Germline lookup yields CDR1 MNHEY and CDR2 SVGAGI. V trimming: 6 bases; J trimming: 6 bases; junction bases outside the gene matches: 6. CDR3 size: 13 residues. CDR3 in amino acids: CASRVGQGNGYTF. DNA for the CDR3: TGTGCCAGCAGGGTCGGACAGGGAAATGGCTACACCTTC.

This clonotype was seen only a few times. The chain recombines TRBV20-1 with TRBJ2-1; 9 nucleotides agree with TRBD1. This CDR3 contains 14 residues. The germline V gene has CDR1 DFQATT and CDR2 SNEGSKA (reference sequence). Trimming cost V 1 base and J 8 bases; bases outside gene matches: 6. Here the CDR3 reads CSARADRGRDEQFF. The CDR3 DNA follows: TGCAGTGCTAGAGCGGACAGGGGTCGGGATGAGCAGTTCTTC.

This sequence joins TRBV5-1 and TRBJ1-2, with D unresolved. CDR3 length: 13 residues. Germline V CDR1 and CDR2: SGHRS, YFSETQ. Trimming left V 0 bases short and J 3 bases short, with 6 bases between. In DNA, the CDR3 is TGCGCCAGCAGCTTGGCTTGGGACTATGGCTACACCTTC. Amino acids: CASSLAWDYGYTF.